The 23 T cell receptor beta chains presented below share a single source sample, sequenced in a study of CD8+CD57+ T cells in acquired aplastic anemia. TCR beta VDJ and CDR3 profiling used genomic DNA as template. TCRdb processed the reads anew with MiXCR; each CDR3 protein has one entry. The sample includes 160,000 or so distinct CDR3 sequences, roughly 48% seen only once; the top ten take more than 1%. All patients picked for sequencing had shown, by flow cytometry, an expansion of CD8+CD57+ cells. Sequencing used sorted CD4+, CD8+, or CD8+CD57+ T cells (not recorded which) from PBMCs. Receptors originate from a human donor with aplastic anemia.

This clonotype was picked up one time. The chain couples TRBV2 to TRBJ2-3, with D perhaps matching TRBD1 (5 bases). The germline V gene has CDR1 SNHLY and CDR2 FYNNEI. This CDR3 contains 13 residues. V lost 8 bases and J lost 2, with 11 bases in between. CDR3 bases: TGTGCCAGCTGGCAGGGCCACACAGATACGCAGTATTTT. Protein: CASWQGHTDTQYF.

The chain links TRBV25-1 to TRBJ2-1; perhaps TRBD2 as D (5 bases). V lost 11 bases and J lost 6, with 14 bases in between. From germline, CDR1 is MGHDK and CDR2 SYGVNS. The CDR3 consists of 12 residues. The CDR3 protein is CASGVGGNEQFF. CDR3 coding DNA: TGTGCCTCCGGGGTGGGTGGCAATGAGCAGTTCTTC.

The genes are TRBV24-1 and TRBJ2-3; D may be TRBD1 (5 bases). This CDR3 is built from 15 residues. V was trimmed by 3 bases and J by 3 bases, leaving 12 bases between them. From germline, CDR1 is KGHDR and CDR2 SFDVKD. CDR3 nucleotides: TGTGCCACCAGTGATCCGACAGTTACTACAGATACGCAGTATTTT. Translating it yields CATSDPTVTTDTQYF.

The CDR3, as DNA: TGTGCCAGCAGGAGGACAGGGGGAAAGGCTGAAGCTTTCTTT. Translation gives CASRRTGGKAEAFF. The genes are TRBV25-1 and TRBJ1-1; 10 nucleotides match TRBD1. The CDR3 is 14 residues long. Trimming removed 6 bases from V and 6 bases from J; junction bases left unmatched: 7. Germline CDR1 reads MGHDK; CDR2 reads SYGVNS.

As concerns this clonotype: Possible read error: a much larger clone is one base away. The V call is TRBV4-1, the J call TRBJ1-2; TRBD1 agrees at 9 bases. CDR1 and CDR2 (germline): MGHRA, YSYEKL. The CDR3 consists of 15 residues. With 4 bases clipped from V and 8 bases from J, the junction kept 11 bases outside the gene matches. The CDR3 DNA sequence: TGCGCCAGCAGCCCTCTCAGGGACAGGGTGGGCGGCTACACCTTC. It yields the protein CASSPLRDRVGGYTF.

The rearrangement joins TRBV4-2 to TRBJ2-3; a possible D gene is TRBD1 (5 bases). V was cut by 0 bases and J by 5 bases, with 12 bases left in between. The CDR3 length is 15 residues. Germline CDR1 LGHNA, CDR2 YNFKEQ. The CDR3 loop is CASSQEQAQGDTQYF. In nucleotides, the CDR3 is TGTGCCAGCAGCCAAGAACAGGCCCAGGGAGATACGCAGTATTTT.

The gene calls are TRBV10-1 and TRBJ2-5; TRBD1 aligns across 10 bases. J was trimmed by 3 bases and V by 4 bases; bases with no gene match: 2. Germline lookup yields CDR1 WNHNN and CDR2 SYGVQD (reference sequence). The CDR3 length is 14 residues. CDR3 nucleotides: TGCGCCAGCAGTGCTGGACAGGGGGAAGAGACCCAGTACTTC. It is translated as CASSAGQGEETQYF.

This clonotype was detected ten times or more. The chain employs TRBV4-3 and TRBJ1-1; D is uncertain. The CDR3 runs to 15 residues. V shed 3 bases and J shed 1 base, with 12 bases lying between them. Looked up from germline, CDR1 is LGHNA and CDR2 is YSLEER. Written as DNA, the CDR3 is TGCGCCAGCAGCCAGATACCCGCGGGGAACACTGAAGCTTTCTTT. Amino acids: CASSQIPAGNTEAFF.

The V and J genes are TRBV6-5 and TRBJ2-7, with a possible D match to TRBD1 (5 bases). V shed 2 bases and J shed 1 base, with 15 bases lying between them. CDR1 is MNHEY, CDR2 SVGAGI, per germline. This CDR3 spans 16 amino acids. CDR3 sequence reads: CASSYGAPTASYEQYF. The DNA for the CDR3 is TGTGCCAGCAGTTACGGGGCACCGACTGCTTCCTACGAGCAGTACTTC.

There are many counts of this clonotype. This chain connects TRBV7-8 to TRBJ1-6, with 8 bases matching TRBD1. CDR1 is SGHVS and CDR2 is FQNEAQ in the germline V gene. V shed 5 bases and J 0 bases; nucleotides not matched to a gene: 9. The CDR3 has 18 residues. The CDR3 bases are TGTGCCAGCAGCAAACGGACAGGGTATAGCTCCTATAATTCACCCCTCCACTTT. It encodes CASSKRTGYSSYNSPLHF.

The CDR3 region is CASGRGRYEQFF. CDR3 nucleotide sequence: TGTGCCAGTGGAAGGGGGCGCTATGAGCAGTTCTTC. This chain links TRBV19 with TRBJ2-1; 7 nucleotides align to TRBD1. This CDR3 has 12 amino acids. CDR1 and CDR2 from the germline V gene are LNHDA and SQIVND (reference sequence). J was trimmed by 8 bases and V by 8 bases; bases with no gene match: 6.

Many counts were recorded for this clonotype. The rearrangement joins TRBV20-1 to TRBJ1-1; D is perhaps TRBD1 (6 bases). The CDR3 is 15 amino acids. The V gene lost 3 bases and the J gene lost 0 bases, with 14 bases spanning the gap. Germline CDR1 reads DFQATT; CDR2 reads SNEGSKA (reference sequence). CDR3 sequence reads: CSASATGGLNTEAFF. The CDR3 DNA is TGCAGTGCTAGCGCCACGGGGGGGCTGAACACTGAAGCTTTCTTT.

This clonotype was seen repeatedly, ten times or more. The V gene is TRBV27, the J gene TRBJ2-1; 9 positions agree with TRBD2. Germline V gene sequence: CDR1 MNHEY, CDR2 SMNVEV (reference sequence). The CDR3 length is 13 residues. The ends lost 7 bases at V and 8 bases at J; junction bases unmatched: 6. The CDR3: CASMVSGGHEQFF. As DNA, the CDR3 is TGTGCCAGCATGGTTAGCGGGGGACATGAGCAGTTCTTC.

Details on this clonotype: The junction shows a germline mismatch at one end, possibly a read error. The chain recombines TRBV7-6 with TRBJ1-2; D is uncertain. This CDR3 comprises 13 residues. Germline CDR1 reads SGHVS; CDR2 reads FNYEAQ. The CDR3 sequence: CARSLEYTYGYTF. The CDR3 region has the DNA TGTGCCAGAAGCTTAGAGTATACCTATGGCTACACCTTC.

This clonotype was seen a handful of times. The rearrangement uses TRBV12-3 or TRBV12-4 and TRBJ1-2, with D unclear. Trimming shortened V by 3 bases and J by 8 bases, and 7 bases separated the two germline ends. The CDR3 extends over 11 amino acids. The CDR3: CASSFGGGYTF. The CDR3 DNA reads as TGTGCCAGCAGTTTCGGCGGGGGCTACACCTTC.

The genes are TRBV2 and TRBJ2-7; no clear D gene. The germline CDR1 and CDR2 sequences are SNHLY and FYNNEI. The CDR3 is 12 amino acids. Trimming took 4 bases from V and 4 from J, leaving 8 bases between them. This chain's CDR3 is CASSGNRYEQYF. The CDR3 DNA reads as TGTGCCAGCAGTGGTAATCGGTACGAGCAGTACTTC.

The chain links TRBV10-3 to TRBJ2-7, with D tentatively TRBD1 or TRBD2 (5 bases each). V was trimmed by 4 bases and J by 2 bases, leaving 15 bases between them. The V gene's germline CDR1 is ENHRY and CDR2 SYGVKD. The CDR3 length is 15 residues. This CDR3 is CAISGFEGPTYEQYF. The CDR3 DNA reads as TGTGCCATCAGTGGGTTCGAGGGGCCGACCTACGAGCAGTACTTC.

Comments on this clonotype: The junction departs from the called germline gene at one end, perhaps through a read error. The chain links TRBV25-1 to TRBJ2-4; D remains unclear. Germline V gives CDR1 MGHDK, CDR2 SYGVNS. This CDR3 region has 11 residues. In nucleotides, the CDR3 is TGTGCCAGCAGTGAGGGGTCTACTTTGGGGTTC. Its translation is CASSEGSTLGF.

This rearrangement joins TRBV29-1 to TRBJ2-6; D tentatively reads TRBD1 or TRBD2 (5 bases each). CDR3 size: 16 residues. Germline V gives CDR1 SQVTM, CDR2 ANQGSEA. V was pared by 4 bases and J by 0 bases, with 13 bases between. The CDR3 region is CSVADEGSSGANVLTF. The DNA for the CDR3 is TGCAGCGTTGCCGACGAGGGGAGCTCTGGGGCCAACGTCCTGACTTTC.

In the case of this clonotype: Possible read error: a much larger clone is one base away. This chain connects TRBV5-1 to TRBJ2-3, with TRBD2 matching 13 bases. Germline V gene data show CDR1 as SGHRS and CDR2 as YFSETQ. This CDR3 spans 17 amino acids. The CDR3 loop is CVSSLGLAGQITDTQYF. Here the CDR3 DNA reads TGCGTCAGCAGCTTGGGACTAGCGGGACAGATCACAGATACGCAGTATTTT. Combining the CDR3 with reference TRBV5-1 and TRBJ2-3 gives the whole variable domain KAGVTQTPRYLIKTRGQQVTLSCSPISGHRSVSWYQQTPGQGLQFLFEYFSETQRNKGNFPGRFSGRQFSNSRSEMNVSTLELGDSALYLCVSSLGLAGQITDTQYFGPGTRLTVL.

This clonotype was detected only a few times. The chain couples TRBV20-1 to TRBJ2-6, with 8 nucleotides matching TRBD1. The V and J ends lost 5 bases and 0 bases, in that order; junction bases with no gene match: 9. Germline V gives CDR1 DFQATT, CDR2 SNEGSKA (reference sequence). CDR3 size: 17 residues. CDR3 nucleotide sequence: TGCAGTGCTCCCGTGACAGGGGAGATCTCTGGGGCCAACGTCCTGACTTTC. This translates into CSAPVTGEISGANVLTF.

The rearrangement links TRBV6-1 to TRBJ1-1; D is ambiguous. CDR1 and CDR2 (germline): MNHNS, SASEGT. V was trimmed by 2 bases and J by 10 bases, leaving 11 bases between them. This CDR3 is built from 12 residues. This chain's CDR3 is CASSERRGSAFF. As DNA, the CDR3 is TGTGCCAGCAGTGAAAGGAGAGGGTCAGCTTTCTTT.

Only a few counts were recorded for this clonotype. The chain employs TRBV19 and TRBJ2-5; tentatively, D is TRBD2 (6 bases). The CDR3 loop spans 15 amino acids. With 5 bases removed from V and 0 bases from J, the gap between germline ends came to 13 bases. Germline loops: CDR1 LNHDA, CDR2 SQIVND (reference sequence). Here the CDR3 reads CASSPGLLYQETQYF. The CDR3 coding sequence is TGTGCCAGTAGTCCGGGACTCCTGTACCAAGAGACCCAGTACTTC.